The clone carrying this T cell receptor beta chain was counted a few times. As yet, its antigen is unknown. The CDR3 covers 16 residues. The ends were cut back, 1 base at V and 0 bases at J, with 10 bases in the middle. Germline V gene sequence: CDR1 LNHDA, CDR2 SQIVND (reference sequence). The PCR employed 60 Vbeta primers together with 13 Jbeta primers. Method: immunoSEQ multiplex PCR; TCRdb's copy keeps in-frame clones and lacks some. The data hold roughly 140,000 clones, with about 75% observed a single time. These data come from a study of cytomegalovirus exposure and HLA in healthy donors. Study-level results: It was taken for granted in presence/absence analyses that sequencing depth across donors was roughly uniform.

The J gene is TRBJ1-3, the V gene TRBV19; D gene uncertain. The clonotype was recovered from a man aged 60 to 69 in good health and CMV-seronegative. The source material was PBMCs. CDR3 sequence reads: CASSIVKISSGNTIYF. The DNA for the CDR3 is TGTGCCAGTAGTATAGTGAAGATCAGCTCTGGAAACACCATATATTTT.